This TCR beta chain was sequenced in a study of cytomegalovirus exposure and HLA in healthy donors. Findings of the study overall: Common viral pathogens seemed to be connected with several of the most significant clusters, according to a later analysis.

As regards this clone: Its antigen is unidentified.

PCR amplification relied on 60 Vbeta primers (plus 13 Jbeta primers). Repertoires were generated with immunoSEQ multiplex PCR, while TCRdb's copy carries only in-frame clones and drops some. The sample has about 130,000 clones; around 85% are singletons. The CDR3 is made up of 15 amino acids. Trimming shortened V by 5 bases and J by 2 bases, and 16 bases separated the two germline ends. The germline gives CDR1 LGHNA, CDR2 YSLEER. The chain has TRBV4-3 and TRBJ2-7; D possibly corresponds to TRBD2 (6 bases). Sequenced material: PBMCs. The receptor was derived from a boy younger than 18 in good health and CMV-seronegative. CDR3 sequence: CASSELPGTPYEQYF. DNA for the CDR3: TGCGCCAGCAGCGAACTGCCTGGGACTCCCTACGAGCAGTACTTC.